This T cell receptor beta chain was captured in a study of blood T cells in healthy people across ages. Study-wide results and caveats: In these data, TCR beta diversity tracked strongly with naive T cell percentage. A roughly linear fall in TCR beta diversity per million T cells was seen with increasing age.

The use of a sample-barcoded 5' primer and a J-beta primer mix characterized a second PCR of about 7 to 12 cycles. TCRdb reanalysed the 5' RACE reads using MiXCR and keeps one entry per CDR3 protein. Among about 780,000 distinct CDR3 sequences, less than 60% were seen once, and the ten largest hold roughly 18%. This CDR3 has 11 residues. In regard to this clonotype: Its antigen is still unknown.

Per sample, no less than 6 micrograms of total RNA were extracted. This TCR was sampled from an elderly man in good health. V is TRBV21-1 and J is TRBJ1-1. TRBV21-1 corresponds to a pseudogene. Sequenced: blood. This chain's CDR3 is CASSKRGWAFF. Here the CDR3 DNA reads TGTGCCAGCAGCAAACGCGGGTGGGCTTTCTTT.